This passage covers 3 T cell receptor beta chains from one sample sequenced in a study of T cells in pancreatic ductal adenocarcinoma. Generated by immunoSEQ multiplex PCR, the TCRdb table keeps only in-frame clones and is missing some. The table includes under 30,000 clones, 90% to 95% detected once. The selected patients with pancreatic ductal adenocarcinoma had surgery but no neoadjuvant therapy. The sample taken for sequencing was PBMCs. The receptors were sampled from a human donor with pancreatic ductal adenocarcinoma.

The gene calls are TRBV21-1 and TRBJ2-1; the table's D gene call, TRBD2, was not cross checked with the DNA. TRBV21-1 is recorded as a pseudogene. The CDR3 sequence is 22 residues long. CDR3 in DNA: TGTGCCAGCAGCAAAGGGGCTAGCGGGAGGGCCAGCTTTTTCATCCTATACAATGAGCAGTTCTTC. This encodes CASSKGASGRASFFILYNEQFF.

The gene calls are TRBV5-1 and TRBJ2-2; 11 bases fit TRBD2. Germline values: CDR1 SGHRS, CDR2 YFSETQ. The CDR3 length is 15 residues. Trimming removed 1 base from V and 5 bases from J; junction bases left unmatched: 1. The CDR3 protein is CASSLTSGSTGELFF. In nucleotides, the CDR3 is TGCGCCAGCAGCTTGACTAGCGGGAGTACCGGGGAGCTGTTTTTT.

The sample holds one count of this clone. The CDR3 bases are TGTGCCAGCAGCTCCACCTTAGCGGGAAACACCGGGGAGCTGTTTTTT. Amino acids: CASSSTLAGNTGELFF. The chain combines TRBV11-2 with TRBJ2-2, with 8 bases aligning to TRBD2. Germline CDR1 reads SGHAT; CDR2 reads FQNNGV. The length of the CDR3 is 16 residues. Trimming at V came to 4 bases and at J to 2 bases, leaving 6 bases not matched to a gene. The full variable domain, completed using reference TRBV11-2 and TRBJ2-2, is EAGVAQSPRYKIIEKRQSVAFWCNPISGHATLYWYQQILGQGPKLLIQFQNNGVVDDSQLPKDRFSAERLKGVDSTLKIQPAKLEDSAVYLCASSSTLAGNTGELFFGEGSRLTVL.